This TCR beta chain was captured by sequencing in a study of PD-1 blockade in classical Hodgkin lymphoma. Study outcomes and limitations: The causes of the repertoire differences, possibly disease activity or prior therapy, remain undefined. Healthy donors reportedly exceeded newly diagnosed patients in baseline TCR diversity.

The germline CDR1 and CDR2 sequences are SEHNR and FQNEAQ (reference sequence). With 0 bases removed from V and 4 bases from J, the gap between germline ends came to 12 bases. The CDR3 has 15 residues. As concerns this clone: No antigen is known for it.

Indicated time point: newly diagnosed, previously untreated cHL patient sample. Libraries were prepared by immunoSEQ multiplex PCR; TCRdb keeps only in-frame clonotypes and omits some of them. The sample lists about 15,000 clones, about 83% occurring once. V and J are TRBV7-9 and TRBJ1-2; D remains unclear. The receptor was derived from a human donor with classical Hodgkin lymphoma. The sequenced sample was peripheral blood mononuclear cells (PBMCs). The CDR3 protein is CASSLATWGSYGYTF. The DNA for the CDR3 is TGTGCCAGCAGCTTAGCCACTTGGGGAAGCTATGGCTACACCTTC.